This is a list of T cell receptor beta chains from one sample in a study of shared clonotypes between healthy human individuals. Profiling relied on immunoSEQ multiplex PCR, and the TCRdb table lists in-frame clones only, not all of them. The table lists over a million clones, around 95% of them singletons. Material: naive CD4+ T cells sorted from blood. These receptors were taken from a man aged 25 to 40 in good health. Both conserved end residues are part of each CDR3. The D gene is left open where the match is weak. Clone size is stated in some rows and not others, as once, few, many or a class when expanded.

>TRBV28|TRBJ2-7|few|16|TRBD1
TGTGCCAGCAGTTTAGCGTGGACAGGGGTGGGTCTCGAGCAGTACTTC
CASSLAWTGVGLEQYF
>TRBV21-1|TRBJ2-7|.|13|.
TGTGCCAGCAGCAAGGACAGCTCCTACGAGCAGTACTTC
CASSKDSSYEQYF
>TRBV28|TRBJ2-2|.|15|.
TGTGCCAGCAGTTTGAGAACAATGGGAACCGGGGAGCTGTTTTTT
CASSLRTMGTGELFF
>TRBV29-1|TRBJ2-5|.|14|TRBD1
TGCAGCGTTCAGGGGACAGGACCCCAAGAGACCCAGTACTTC
CSVQGTGPQETQYF
>TRBV20-1|TRBJ2-7|.|11|.
TGCAGTGCGGCGGGACCCTACGAGCAGTACTTC
CSAAGPYEQYF
>TRBV27|TRBJ1-5|once|15|.
TGTGCCAGCAGTTCGTCACCGGGGTCCAATCAGCCCCAGCATTTT
CASSSSPGSNQPQHF
>TRBV5-1|TRBJ1-1|.|15|TRBD1
TGCGCCAGCAGAGTTACAGGGGCCTCGAACACTGAAGCTTTCTTT
CASRVTGASNTEAFF
>TRBV6-1|TRBJ2-5|.|14|.
TGTGCCAGCAGCCTATTCAGGGATCCAGAGACCCAGTACTTC
CASSLFRDPETQYF
>TRBV18|TRBJ1-2|.|14|.
TGTGCCAGCTCCCCGAGGGGGTCGGAATATGGCTACACCTTC
CASSPRGSEYGYTF
>TRBV5-4|TRBJ2-5|.|15|TRBD2
TGTGCCAGCAGCTCTAGCGGGAGGGCCCGGGAGACCCAGTACTTC
CASSSSGRARETQYF
>TRBV6-5|TRBJ1-4|.|13|.
TGTGCCAGCAGCCTCAGGGGCGGTGAAAAACTGTTTTTT
CASSLRGGEKLFF
>TRBV5-1|TRBJ2-7|once|14|.
TGCGCCAGCAGCTCGTCCGGGGAAAGCTACGAGCAGTACTTC
CASSSSGESYEQYF
>TRBV5-1|TRBJ2-7|.|15|.
TGCGCCAGCAGCTTGTCTGGAGCGGTATCCTACGAGCAGTACTTC
CASSLSGAVSYEQYF
>TRBV20-1|TRBJ2-7|.|11|.
TGCAGTGCTAGAGATCGGGAGAAGCAGTACTTC
CSARDREKQYF
>TRBV11-2|TRBJ2-3|.|15|.
TGTGCCAGCAGCTTAGATCTTCGGGGGACAGATACGCAGTATTTT
CASSLDLRGTDTQYF
>TRBV5-1|TRBJ2-5|.|16|.
TGCGCCAGCAGCACCGGACTACTGGACGGACAAGAGACCCAGTACTTC
CASSTGLLDGQETQYF
>TRBV5-1|TRBJ2-1|.|17|.
TGCGCCAGCAGCCAAGGGGTTTTCTTGCGGGCCTACAATGAGCAGTTCTTC
CASSQGVFLRAYNEQFF
>TRBV5-1|TRBJ2-3|.|14|.
TGCGCCAGCAGCTTGGACGGCTACACAGATACGCAGTATTTT
CASSLDGYTDTQYF
>TRBV27|TRBJ2-2|.|15|.
TGTGCCAGCAGGGGAAGGGACTTTAACACCGGGGAGCTGTTTTTT
CASRGRDFNTGELFF
>TRBV5-1|TRBJ2-1|.|16|.
TGCGCCAGCAGCTTGTGGTGGGGTAGCGGATACGATGAGCAGTTCTTC
CASSLWWGSGYDEQFF
>TRBV18|TRBJ2-1|.|16|TRBD2
TGTGCCAGCTCACCAACGGGGGGATCGTCCTACAATGAGCAGTTCTTC
CASSPTGGSSYNEQFF
>TRBV7-9|TRBJ2-5|.|19|TRBD2
TGTGCCAGCAGCTCAGGAAATACTAGCGGGAGGATTAGGGCTGAGACCCAGTACTTC
CASSSGNTSGRIRAETQYF
>TRBV2|TRBJ1-5|.|14|.
TGTGCCAGCAGTGAAGAAGGGCCCCGTCAGCCCCAGCATTTT
CASSEEGPRQPQHF
>TRBV15|TRBJ2-1|.|16|.
TGTGCCACCAGCAGAGGAGGCGGAAGCTCCTACAATGAGCAGTTCTTC
CATSRGGGSSYNEQFF
>TRBV2|TRBJ1-5|.|12|.
TGTGCCAGCAGCGCCCTCAATCAGCCCCAGCATTTT
CASSALNQPQHF
>TRBV6-1|TRBJ2-5|.|12|TRBD1
TGTGCCACCCAGGACAGGTGGGAGACCCAGTACTTC
CATQDRWETQYF
>TRBV7-2|TRBJ1-4|.|12|.
TGTGCCAGCCGGAAGGGAGATGAAAAACTGTTTTTT
CASRKGDEKLFF
>TRBV28|TRBJ1-1|.|16|.
TGTGCCAGCAGCCCCCTGACAGGCCCTGCTAACACTGAAGCTTTCTTT
CASSPLTGPANTEAFF
>TRBV4-1|TRBJ2-7|.|16|TRBD1
TGCGCCAGCAGCCAAGAATATAGGACAGGTACCTACGAGCAGTACTTC
CASSQEYRTGTYEQYF
>TRBV30|TRBJ2-3|.|15|.
TGTGCCTGGAACGCCGGGGTCCGGAGCACAGATACGCAGTATTTT
CAWNAGVRSTDTQYF
>TRBV19|TRBJ1-5|.|14|.
TGTGCCAGTAGTATCGAAGGGGTGGGTCAGCCCCAGCATTTT
CASSIEGVGQPQHF
>TRBV27|TRBJ2-3|.|17|TRBD2
TGTGCCAGCAGTTCGAAACCCTCAGCGGGAATCACAGATACGCAGTATTTT
CASSSKPSAGITDTQYF
>TRBV9|TRBJ2-1|.|16|TRBD2
TGTGCCAGCAGCGTAGGGGGCGGGAGGAGGCTGTTTGAGCAGTTCTTC
CASSVGGGRRLFEQFF
>TRBV27|TRBJ2-1|.|14|.
TGTGCCAGCAGACTGGCCTCGGTCCACAATGAGCAGTTCTTC
CASRLASVHNEQFF
>TRBV5-1|TRBJ2-3|.|14|.
TGCGCCAGCAGCTCTCCACAGGGATCAGATACGCAGTATTTT
CASSSPQGSDTQYF
>TRBV19|TRBJ2-1|few|12|.
TGTGCCAGTAGCAACAGGGAGGATGAGCAGTTCTTC
CASSNREDEQFF
>TRBV9|TRBJ2-3|.|15|TRBD2
TGTGCCAGCAGCGTAGAGGGACTAGGAGGAGATACGCAGTATTTT
CASSVEGLGGDTQYF
>TRBV6-5|TRBJ2-1|.|12|.
TGTGCCAGCAGTTCCACAAGCGATGAGCAGTTCTTC
CASSSTSDEQFF
>TRBV15|TRBJ1-2|.|15|.
TGTGCCACCAGCAGAGAGACCGGGACGGCCTATGGCTACACCTTC
CATSRETGTAYGYTF
>TRBV7-9|TRBJ2-7|.|13|.
TGTGCCAGCAGTACGACGCGGGCCTACGAGCAGTACTTC
CASSTTRAYEQYF
>TRBV19|TRBJ1-1|.|12|.
TGTGCCAGTAGTCCTGGGCAGGCTGAAGCTTTCTTT
CASSPGQAEAFF
>TRBV7-9|TRBJ1-4|.|15|TRBD1
TGTGCCAGCAGCTCTTCGGACAGGGCTAAGGAAAAACTGTTTTTT
CASSSSDRAKEKLFF
>TRBV6-1|TRBJ2-7|.|14|.
TGTGCCAGCAGTGATTTGGCAAGAACCTACGAGCAGTACTTC
CASSDLARTYEQYF
>TRBV2|TRBJ2-1|once|16|TRBD2
TGTGCCAGCAGTGTTACCGGGACTAGCGGGATTAATGAGCAGTTCTTC
CASSVTGTSGINEQFF
>TRBV7-2|TRBJ2-7|.|17|TRBD2
TGTGCCAGCAGCTTACCCAGAAAGGTAGCGGGGCCCGCCGAGCAGTACTTC
CASSLPRKVAGPAEQYF
>TRBV7-9|TRBJ1-1|.|13|.
TGTGCCAGCAGAACCGACGGCATCACTGAAGCTTTCTTT
CASRTDGITEAFF
>TRBV11-2|TRBJ2-1|.|17|.
TGTGCCAGCAGCTCCTGGCGGGGTGGAGGGCCGGTCTATGAGCAGTTCTTC
CASSSWRGGGPVYEQFF
>TRBV5-4|TRBJ2-3|.|16|.
TGTGCCAGCAGCTTGGGGCTTCCGGGACCGCAGGGTACGCAGTATTTT
CASSLGLPGPQGTQYF
>TRBV5-4|TRBJ2-1|.|16|.
TGTGCCAGCAGCCCCGACCTAAGGACAGCTCACAATGAGCAGTTCTTC
CASSPDLRTAHNEQFF
>TRBV19|TRBJ1-1|once|15|TRBD1
TGTGCCAGTAACAAGGGGGCGGCGGGAAACACTGAAGCTTTCTTT
CASNKGAAGNTEAFF
>TRBV11-3|TRBJ2-2|.|18|TRBD2
TGTGCCAGCAGCTCCCCACGGGGGAGCGGGGGCCTCACCGGGGAGCTGTTTTTT
CASSSPRGSGGLTGELFF
>TRBV19|TRBJ2-1|.|14|TRBD1
TGTGCCACAGTAGCTGGACAGGGATACAATGAGCAGTTCTTC
CATVAGQGYNEQFF
>TRBV2|TRBJ2-7|.|14|TRBD2
TGTGCCAGCAGTGAAGCGCCCCTAGCGGGAGTACAGTACTTC
CASSEAPLAGVQYF
>TRBV5-1|TRBJ2-7|once|15|TRBD1
TGCGCCAGCAGCGCCCGACAGGGTTCTGCCTACGAGCAGTACTTC
CASSARQGSAYEQYF